This TCR beta chain was profiled in a study of blood T cells in healthy people across ages. General study results and limits: Considered underestimates were the diversity estimates obtained from one million T cells. PBMC samples, being unsorted, prevented any conclusive comparison of naive and antigen-experienced cells.

Notes on this clonotype: Its specificity is unknown. At one end the junction does not follow the germline gene, possibly because of a read error.

A sample-barcoded 5' primer and a J-beta primer mix were used in a second PCR of roughly 7 to 11 cycles. TCRdb reprocessed the 5' RACE reads via MiXCR and lists one record per CDR3 protein. The top ten clones hold approximately 0.79% of a sample with fewer than 1,200,000 distinct CDR3 sequences, approximately 26% of them seen once. The germline V gene has CDR1 SGDLS and CDR2 YYNGEE. The CDR3 length is 16 residues. The total RNA that was extracted per sample amounted to at least 5.5 micrograms. The same specimen was also included in a second study, on T cells of mothers and their children.

The V gene is TRBV9, the J gene TRBJ1-1; D is perhaps TRBD1 (5 bases). Specimen: blood. This TCR derives from a girl aged 2-10 years in good health. CDR3 residues: CASSGRGGWGNTEALF. For the CDR3, the DNA is TGTGCCAGCAGCGGTCGGGGGGGTTGGGGCAACACTGAAGCTCTCTTT.